This paragraph reports one TCR beta chain. Using a J-beta primer mix together with a sample-barcoded 5' primer, a second PCR was run for roughly 6 to 12 cycles. Each CDR3 protein gets one entry after TCRdb re-called the 5' RACE reads with MiXCR. The table has approximately 800,000 distinct CDR3 sequences, roughly 24% seen once. After removal of 4 bases from V and 3 bases from J, the junction contained 5 bases not matched to a gene. The CDR3 spans 14 residues. CDR1 is MDHEN and CDR2 is SYDVKM in the germline V gene. The data derive from a study of blood T cells in healthy people across ages. Peripheral blood samples of approximately 10 milliliters were drawn from each donor. In addition, the sample was reused for a study of T cells of mothers and their children. From that paper: The whole RNA yield was converted to cDNA, approximately 1.5 ug per 15 ul. Whether pairs are related or unrelated, thymic selection shapes their TCR recombination output in much the same way.

The chain carries TRBV28 and TRBJ1-2; 7 positions agree with TRBD1. The sequencing sample was made of blood. The source of this sequence is a boy aged 10-17 years in good health. For the CDR3, the DNA is TGTGCCAGCAGTTGGGCCGGGACAGACTATGGCTACACCTTC. Its translation: CASSWAGTDYGYTF.